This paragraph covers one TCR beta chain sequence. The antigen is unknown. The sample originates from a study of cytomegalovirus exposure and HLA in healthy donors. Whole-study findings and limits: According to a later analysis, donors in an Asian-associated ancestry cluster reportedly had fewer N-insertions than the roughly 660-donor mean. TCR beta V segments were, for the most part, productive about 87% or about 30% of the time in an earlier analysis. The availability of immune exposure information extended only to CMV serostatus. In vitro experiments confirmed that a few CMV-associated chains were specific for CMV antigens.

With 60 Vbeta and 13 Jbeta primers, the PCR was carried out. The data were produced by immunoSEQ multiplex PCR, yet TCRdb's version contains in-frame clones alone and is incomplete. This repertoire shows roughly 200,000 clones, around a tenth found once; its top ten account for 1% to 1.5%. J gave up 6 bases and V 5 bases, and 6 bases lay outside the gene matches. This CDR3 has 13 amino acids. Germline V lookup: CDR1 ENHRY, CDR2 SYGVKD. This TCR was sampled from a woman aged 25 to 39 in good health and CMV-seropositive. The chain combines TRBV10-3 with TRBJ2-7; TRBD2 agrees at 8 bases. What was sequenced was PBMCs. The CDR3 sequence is CAISSGGPPEQYF. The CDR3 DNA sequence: TGTGCCATCAGTTCGGGAGGGCCCCCCGAGCAGTACTTC.